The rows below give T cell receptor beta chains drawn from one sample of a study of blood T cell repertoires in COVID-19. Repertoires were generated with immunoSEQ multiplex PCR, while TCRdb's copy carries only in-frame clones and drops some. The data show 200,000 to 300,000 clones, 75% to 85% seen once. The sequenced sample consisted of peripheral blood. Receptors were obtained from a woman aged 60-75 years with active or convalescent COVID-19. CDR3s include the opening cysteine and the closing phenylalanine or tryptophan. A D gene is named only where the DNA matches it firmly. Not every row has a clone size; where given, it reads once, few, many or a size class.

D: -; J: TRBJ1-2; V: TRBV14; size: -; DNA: TGTGCCAGCAGCCAAACCCCGGGGGGGCGGAACTACACCTTC; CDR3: CASSQTPGGRNYTF
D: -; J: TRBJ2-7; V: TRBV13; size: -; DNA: TGTGCCAGCAGGGCAGGGGCGCGGTCCGGGGAGCAGTACTTC; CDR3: CASRAGARSGEQYF
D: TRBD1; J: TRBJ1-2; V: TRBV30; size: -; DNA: TGTGCCTGGAGTCGCACAGGGGGAAATGGCTACACCTTC; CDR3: CAWSRTGGNGYTF
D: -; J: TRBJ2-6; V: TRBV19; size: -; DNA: TGTGCCAGTAGCGCACTCTCTGGGGCCAACGTCCTGACTTTC; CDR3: CASSALSGANVLTF
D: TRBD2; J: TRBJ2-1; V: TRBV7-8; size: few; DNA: TGTGCCAGCAGCGGACCGGGACTAGTAATTCCCTCTTACAATGAGCAGTTCTTC; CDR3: CASSGPGLVIPSYNEQFF
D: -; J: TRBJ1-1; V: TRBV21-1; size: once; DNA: TGTGCCAGCAGCCTACGGACAGAACACGAAGAGACTGAAGCTTTCTTT; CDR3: CASSLRTEHEETEAFF
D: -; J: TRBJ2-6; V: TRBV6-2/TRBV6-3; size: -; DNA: TGTGCCAGCAGTTATTTCAGCGTGACTGGGGCCAACGTCCTGACTTTC; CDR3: CASSYFSVTGANVLTF
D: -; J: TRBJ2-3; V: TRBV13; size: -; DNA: TGTGCCAGCAGCAGAGGACAGCTGCCCACAGATACGCAGTATTTT; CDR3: CASSRGQLPTDTQYF
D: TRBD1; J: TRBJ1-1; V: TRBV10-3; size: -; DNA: TGTGCCATCAGTCGACAGGGGATGAACACTGAAGCTTTCTTT; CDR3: CAISRQGMNTEAFF
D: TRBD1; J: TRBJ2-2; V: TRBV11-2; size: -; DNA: TGTGCCAGCAGCGGTATAGCCGGGACAGGGAACACCGGGGAGCTGTTTTTT; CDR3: CASSGIAGTGNTGELFF
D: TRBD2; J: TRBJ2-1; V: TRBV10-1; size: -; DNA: TGCGCCAGCAGTACCCCGCGGGGGGCGTACAATGAGCAGTTCTTC; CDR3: CASSTPRGAYNEQFF
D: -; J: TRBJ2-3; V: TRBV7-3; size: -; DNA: TGTGCCAGCAGCTTGGGGCCTACCACAGATACGCAGTATTTT; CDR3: CASSLGPTTDTQYF
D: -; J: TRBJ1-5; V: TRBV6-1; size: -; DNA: TGTGCCAGCAGTGAAACTTTGTATAGCAATCAGCCCCAGCATTTT; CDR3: CASSETLYSNQPQHF
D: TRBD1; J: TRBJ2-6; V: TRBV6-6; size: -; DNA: TGTGCCAGCAGTTCGCGACAGGGCTCTGGGGCCAACGTCCTGACTTTC; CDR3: CASSSRQGSGANVLTF
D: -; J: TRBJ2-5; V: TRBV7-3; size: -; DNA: TGTGCCAGCAGCTTAACTGGGGCACCGCAAGAGACCCAGTACTTC; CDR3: CASSLTGAPQETQYF
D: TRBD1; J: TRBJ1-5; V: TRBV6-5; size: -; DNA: TGTGCCAGCACCAACTCAGGGGGCATCAATCAGCCCCAGCATTTT; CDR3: CASTNSGGINQPQHF
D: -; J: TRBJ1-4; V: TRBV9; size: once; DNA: TGTGCCAGCAGCGTAGCGGGGGCAACTAATGAAAAACTGTTTTTT; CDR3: CASSVAGATNEKLFF
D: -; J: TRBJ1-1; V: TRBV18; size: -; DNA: TGTGCCAGCTCCCCCACGACGGGGGACACTGAAGCTTTCTTT; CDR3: CASSPTTGDTEAFF
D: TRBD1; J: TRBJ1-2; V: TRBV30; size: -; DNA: TGTGCCTGGAGTGTTAGTGAGGGACAGTCATTC; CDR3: CAWSVSEGQSF
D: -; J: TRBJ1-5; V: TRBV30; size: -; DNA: TGTGCCTGGAGGGCACGAGGGGGAGAGAGTAGCAATCAGCCCCAGCATTTT; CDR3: CAWRARGGESSNQPQHF
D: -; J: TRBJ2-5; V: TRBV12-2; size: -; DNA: TGTGCAAGTCGCTCCGGACTAGCGGGCCAAGAGACCCAGTACTTC; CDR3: CASRSGLAGQETQYF
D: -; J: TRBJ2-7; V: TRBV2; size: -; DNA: TGTGCCAGCAGTGAAGACGAGTACGAGCAGTACTTC; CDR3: CASSEDEYEQYF
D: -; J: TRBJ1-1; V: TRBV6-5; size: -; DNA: TGTGCCACACATTCAAGGGGCCACACTGAAGCTTTCTTT; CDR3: CATHSRGHTEAFF
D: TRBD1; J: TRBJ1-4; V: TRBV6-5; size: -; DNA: TGTGCCAGCGGCGACAGGGGGTGGGCTAATGAAAAACTGTTTTTT; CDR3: CASGDRGWANEKLFF
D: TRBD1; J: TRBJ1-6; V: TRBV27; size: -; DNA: TGTGCCAGCACCTTGGGACAGTATAATTCACCCCTCCACTTT; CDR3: CASTLGQYNSPLHF
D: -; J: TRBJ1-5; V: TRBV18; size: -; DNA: TGTGCCAGCTCACCGGACCAGGGGAATCAGCCCCAGCATTTT; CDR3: CASSPDQGNQPQHF
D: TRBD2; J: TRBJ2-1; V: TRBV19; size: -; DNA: TGTGCCAGTAGTACGACCGGGACTAGGAATAACTACAATGAGCAGTTCTTC; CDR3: CASSTTGTRNNYNEQFF